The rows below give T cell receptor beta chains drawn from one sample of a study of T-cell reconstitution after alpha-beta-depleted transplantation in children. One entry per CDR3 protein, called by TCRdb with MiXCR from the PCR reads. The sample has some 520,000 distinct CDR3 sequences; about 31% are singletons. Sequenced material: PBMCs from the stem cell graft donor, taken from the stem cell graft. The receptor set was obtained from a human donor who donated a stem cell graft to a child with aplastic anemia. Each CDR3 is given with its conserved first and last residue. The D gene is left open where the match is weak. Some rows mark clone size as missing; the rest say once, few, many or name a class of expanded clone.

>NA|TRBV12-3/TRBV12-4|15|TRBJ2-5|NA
TGTGCCAGCAGTTTAGGAGGGGATATCGCAGAGACCCAGTACTTC
CASSLGGDIAETQYF
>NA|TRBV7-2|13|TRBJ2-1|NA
TGTGCCAGCAGCTTGCGAGCGAGGAATGAGCAGTTCTTC
CASSLRARNEQFF
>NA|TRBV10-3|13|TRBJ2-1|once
TGTGCCATCAATGGGGTGGCAAGCAAAGAGCAGTTCTTC
CAINGVASKEQFF
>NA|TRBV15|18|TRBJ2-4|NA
TGTGCCACCAGCAGTCCGGGAAGGCAGACGAGGGCCAAAAACATTCAGTACTTC
CATSSPGRQTRAKNIQYF
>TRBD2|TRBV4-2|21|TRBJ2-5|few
TGTGCCAGCAGCCAAGTTCTAAAGGGACTAGCGGGAGGACATGAAGGAGAGACCCAGTACTTC
CASSQVLKGLAGGHEGETQYF
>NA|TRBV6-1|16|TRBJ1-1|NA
TGTGCCAGCAGTGAACGGGGGGTACTATCGAACACTGAAGCTTTCTTT
CASSERGVLSNTEAFF
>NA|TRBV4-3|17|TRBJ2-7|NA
TGCGCCAGCAGCGCGAAGATCGGTTCGGCCGGGAGTAGCGAGCAGTACTTC
CASSAKIGSAGSSEQYF
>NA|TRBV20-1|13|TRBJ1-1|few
TGCAGTGCTAGAGGTACGATGAACACTGAAGCTTTCTTT
CSARGTMNTEAFF
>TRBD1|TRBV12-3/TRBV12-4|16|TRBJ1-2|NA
TGTGCCAGCAGCCCCAGGACAGGGGGATATCCCGAGGGCTACACCTTC
CASSPRTGGYPEGYTF
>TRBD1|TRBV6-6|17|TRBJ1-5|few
TGTGCCAGCAGTCCCGGGACAGGGGTATATAGCAATCAGCCCCAGCATTTT
CASSPGTGVYSNQPQHF
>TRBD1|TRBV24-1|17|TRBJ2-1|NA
TGTGCCACCAGTGATCCTGTTCCTTCCGGGACAGGTGCCGCGCAGTTCTTC
CATSDPVPSGTGAAQFF
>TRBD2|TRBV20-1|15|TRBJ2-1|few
TGCAGTGCTAGATTAGCGGGATTAACCTACAATGAGCAGTTCTTC
CSARLAGLTYNEQFF
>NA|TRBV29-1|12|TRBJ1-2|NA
TGCAGCGTTGAGGACGGCGTCTATGGCTACACCTTC
CSVEDGVYGYTF
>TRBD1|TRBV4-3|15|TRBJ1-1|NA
TGCGCCAGCAGCCAACTAACAGGGGCGAACACTGAAGCTTTCTTT
CASSQLTGANTEAFF
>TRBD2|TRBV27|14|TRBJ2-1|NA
TGTGCCAGCAGTTGGACTAGCGGGACGTATGAGCAGTTCTTC
CASSWTSGTYEQFF
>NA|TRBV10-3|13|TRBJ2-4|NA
TGTGCCATCAGTGTTGGGCCCGGAAACATTCAGTACTTC
CAISVGPGNIQYF
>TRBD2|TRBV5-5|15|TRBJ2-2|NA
TGTGCCAGCAGCTTGCGACTAGCGGGCACCGGGGAGCTGTTTTTT
CASSLRLAGTGELFF
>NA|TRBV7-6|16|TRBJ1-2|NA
TGTGCCAGCAGCTCCGATGGGGGGAAGCCACATAGAGGCTACACCTTC
CASSSDGGKPHRGYTF
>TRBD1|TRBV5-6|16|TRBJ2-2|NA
TGTGCCAGCAGCTTCCCGGGACAGGGGAAGGCCGGGGAGCTGTTTTTT
CASSFPGQGKAGELFF
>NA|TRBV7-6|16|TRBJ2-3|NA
TGTGCCAGCAGCTCGGGAGCGGCCGTATCCACAGATACGCAGTATTTT
CASSSGAAVSTDTQYF
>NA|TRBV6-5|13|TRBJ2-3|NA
TGTGCCAGCAGTTACACATTAGGTTCCGCGCAGTATTTT
CASSYTLGSAQYF
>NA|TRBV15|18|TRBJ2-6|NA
TGTGCCACCAGCACCCGACAGGTCTTGGAAACTGGGGCCAACGTCCTGACTTTC
CATSTRQVLETGANVLTF
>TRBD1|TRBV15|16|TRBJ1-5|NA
TGTGCCACCAGCAGAGTTCGACAGGGTAGGGATCAGCCCCAGCATTTT
CATSRVRQGRDQPQHF
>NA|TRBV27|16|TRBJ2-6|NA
TGTGCCAGCAGTCTCACAGCGAGCTCTGGGGCCAACGTCCTGACTTTC
CASSLTASSGANVLTF
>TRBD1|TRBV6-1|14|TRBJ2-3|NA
TGTGCCAGCAGCTTCAGGGGGCGCACAGATACGCAGTATTTT
CASSFRGRTDTQYF
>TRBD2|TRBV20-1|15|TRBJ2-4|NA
TGCAGTGCCCCAGCGCTAGCGGGAGCCAAAAACATTCAGTACTTC
CSAPALAGAKNIQYF
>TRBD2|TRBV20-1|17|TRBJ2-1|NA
TGCAGTGCTAGAGAGTCGGCGGGAGGTCCGGGATACAATGAGCAGTTCTTC
CSARESAGGPGYNEQFF
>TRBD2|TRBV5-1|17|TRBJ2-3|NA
TGCGCCAGCTCCACCGGGGGACTAGCGGGAGGTTCAGATACGCAGTATTTT
CASSTGGLAGGSDTQYF
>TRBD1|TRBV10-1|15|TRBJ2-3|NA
TGCGCCAGCAGTGATAACAGGGGGTGGACAGATACGCAGTATTTT
CASSDNRGWTDTQYF
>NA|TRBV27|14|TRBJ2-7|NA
TGTGCCAGCAGTTTTTCAGGGGGGTGGTACGAGCAGTACTTC
CASSFSGGWYEQYF
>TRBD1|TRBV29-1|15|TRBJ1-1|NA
TGCAGCGTTGAGGGCAGGGGGAAAATGAACACTGAAGCTTTCTTT
CSVEGRGKMNTEAFF
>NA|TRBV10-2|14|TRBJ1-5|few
TGCGCCACCAGAGACAGTGATAGCAATCAGCCCCAGCATTTT
CATRDSDSNQPQHF
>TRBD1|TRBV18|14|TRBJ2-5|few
TGTGCCAGCTCACGTGGGACAGGACAAGAGACCCAGTACTTC
CASSRGTGQETQYF
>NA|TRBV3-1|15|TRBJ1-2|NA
TGTGCCAGCAGCCAAGTCGCCGTTGGGAGCTATGGCTACACCTTC
CASSQVAVGSYGYTF
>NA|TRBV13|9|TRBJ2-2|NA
TGTGCCAGCGGCGGGGAGCTGTTTTTT
CASGGELFF
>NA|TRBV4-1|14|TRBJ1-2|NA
TGCGCCAGCAGCCAAGATCCTGCCAACTATGGCTACACCTTC
CASSQDPANYGYTF
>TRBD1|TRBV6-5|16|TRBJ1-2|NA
TGTGCCAGCAGTTACCTCGGGACAGGGAGTTCCTATGGCTACACCTTC
CASSYLGTGSSYGYTF
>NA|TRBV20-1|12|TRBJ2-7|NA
TGCAGTGCCAGGGACTCCCCCCACGAGCAGTACTTC
CSARDSPHEQYF
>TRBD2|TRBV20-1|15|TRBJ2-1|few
TGCAGTGCCGTTCCCGGGACTAGCGGTTACAATGAGCAGTTCTTC
CSAVPGTSGYNEQFF
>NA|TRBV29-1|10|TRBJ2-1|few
TGCAGCGTCGGAGTTTATGAGCAGTTCTTC
CSVGVYEQFF
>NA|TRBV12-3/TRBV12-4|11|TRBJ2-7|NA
TGTGCCAGCAGGGGGAAGGGCGAGCAGTACTTC
CASRGKGEQYF
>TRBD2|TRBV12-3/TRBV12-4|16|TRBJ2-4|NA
TGTGCCAGCAGCCGAACTAGCGGGAGTGTTTCGAACATTCAGTACTTC
CASSRTSGSVSNIQYF